Shown below are 13 T cell receptor beta chains from a single sample sequenced in a study of cytomegalovirus exposure and HLA in healthy donors. The study ran its PCR with 60 Vbeta and 13 Jbeta primers. Measured with immunoSEQ multiplex PCR; TCRdb has only the in-frame clones, and not every one. The sample records fewer than 120,000 clones, around four fifths being singletons. Sequencing used PBMCs. The receptor set was obtained from an older woman in good health and CMV-seropositive.

V and J are TRBV7-2 and TRBJ2-1, with unresolved D. V was shortened by 5 bases and J by 5 bases, with 4 bases between the two germline ends. Germline V gene sequence: CDR1 SGHTA, CDR2 FQGNSA. The CDR3 spans 11 residues. The CDR3 DNA sequence: TGTGCCAGCAGCGCGCACAATGAGCAGTTCTTC. Protein product: CASSAHNEQFF.

This clone was observed a handful of times. This chain uses TRBV7-9 with TRBJ1-1, with 11 bases matching TRBD1. V trimming: 8 bases; J trimming: 4 bases; junction bases outside the gene matches: 9. CDR3 length equals 15 residues. Germline V lookup: CDR1 SEHNR, CDR2 FQNEAQ (reference sequence). The CDR3 here is CASFRRDRGGTEAFF. The CDR3, as DNA: TGTGCCAGCTTCCGGAGGGACAGGGGGGGCACTGAAGCTTTCTTT. Together with reference TRBV7-9 and TRBJ1-1, the CDR3 gives the full variable domain: DTGVSQNPRHKITKRGQNVTFRCDPISEHNRLYWYRQTLGQGPEFLTYFQNEAQLEKSRLLSDRFSAERPKGSFSTLEIQRTEQGDSAMYLCASFRRDRGGTEAFFGQGTRLTVV.

The chain is built from TRBV15 and TRBJ1-4; 8 bases agree with TRBD1. This CDR3 is built from 14 residues. Germline CDR1 LNHNV, CDR2 YYDKDF (reference sequence). The junction had 5 bases not matched to a gene; V was cut back by 3 bases and J by 8 bases. This CDR3 is CATSRDRAGEKLFF. DNA of the CDR3: TGTGCCACCAGCAGGGACAGGGCGGGAGAAAAACTGTTTTTT.

The chain recombines TRBV10-3 with TRBJ2-3; TRBD2 matches at 15 bases. The CDR3 contains 15 residues. The ends lost 5 bases at V and 4 bases at J; junction bases unmatched: 1. CDR1 is ENHRY, CDR2 SYGVKD, per germline. CDR3 DNA: TGTGCCATCAGTCGGACTAGCGGGAGGGCAGATACGCAGTATTTT. It specifies CAISRTSGRADTQYF.

The chain joins TRBV18 to TRBJ2-7; 10 bases are a match to TRBD2. Germline lookup yields CDR1 KGHSH and CDR2 LQKENI. The CDR3 is made up of 14 amino acids. V shed 6 bases, J shed 4 bases, and the junction held 6 bases outside the gene matches. CDR3 nucleotides: TGTGCCAGCTCCCCGACTAGCGGGTGGTACGAGCAGTACTTC. Translated: CASSPTSGWYEQYF.

The chain recombines TRBV18 with TRBJ2-7; 9 nucleotides line up with TRBD2. The germline V gene has CDR1 KGHSH and CDR2 LQKENI. The CDR3 covers 15 residues. V lost 0 bases and J lost 4; bases outside the gene matches: 4. CDR3 amino acids: CASSPPREGRYEQYF. CDR3 DNA: TGTGCCAGCTCACCACCGCGGGAGGGCCGGTACGAGCAGTACTTC.

The V and J genes are TRBV30 and TRBJ1-1, with a weak D call TRBD1 (5 bases). Trimming shortened V by 8 bases and J by 10 bases, and 17 bases separated the two germline ends. Germline CDR1 and CDR2: GTSNPN and SVGIG (reference sequence). The CDR3 totals 11 residues. The CDR3 loop is CAGQGGDVAFF. CDR3 nucleotide sequence: TGTGCCGGGCAGGGTGGCGACGTAGCTTTCTTT. Looking up the rest from reference TRBV30 and TRBJ1-1 gives the full variable domain: SQTIHQWPATLVQPVGSPLSLECTVEGTSNPNLYWYRQAAGRGLQLLFYSVGIGQISSEVPQNLSASRPQDRQFILSSKKLLLSDSGFYLCAGQGGDVAFFGQGTRLTVV.

The chain joins TRBV30 to TRBJ2-5; a possible D gene is TRBD2 (6 bases). The V gene lost 0 bases and the J gene lost 7 bases, with 12 bases spanning the gap. Germline V lookup: CDR1 GTSNPN, CDR2 SVGIG (reference sequence). The CDR3 contains 13 residues. CDR3 nucleotides: TGTGCCTGGAGTGTGGGGGAGGAAGTGACCCAGTACTTC. Amino acids: CAWSVGEEVTQYF.

The chain is built from TRBV14 and TRBJ1-1; TRBD1 matches at 8 bases. The CDR3 contains 14 residues. V was clipped by 4 bases and J by 12 bases; unmatched bases: 13. CDR1 and CDR2 from the germline V gene are SGHDN and FVKESK. The CDR3 DNA reads as TGTGCCAGCAGCCCGGACAGGGTAATTTATTCTTCTTTCTTT. It yields the protein CASSPDRVIYSSFF.

The chain recombines TRBV7-9 with TRBJ2-1, with TRBD2 identical over 8 bases. Germline V gene lookup returns CDR1 SEHNR and CDR2 FQNEAQ (reference sequence). The CDR3 is 13 residues long. The V segment lost 3 bases and the J segment 8 bases; nucleotides outside the gene matches: 3. CDR3 sequence (DNA): TGTGCCAGCAGCTTTACGGGGGGGTATGAGCAGTTCTTC. Translating it yields CASSFTGGYEQFF.

The chain carries TRBV7-5 and TRBJ1-6; TRBD1, as called in the table, went unchecked against the DNA. TRBV7-5 is listed as a pseudogene. This CDR3 spans 17 amino acids. The DNA of the CDR3 is TGTGCCAGAAGCCCATCTGGTCAGGGCATATACGATTCACCCCTCCACTTT. This encodes CARSPSGQGIYDSPLHF.

CDR3 DNA sequence: TGCAGCGCCCTCCGGGACTTGAGCTCCTACGAGCAGTACTTC. It specifies CSALRDLSSYEQYF. The chain recombines TRBV29-1 with TRBJ2-7; possible D gene TRBD2, 6 bases. The CDR3 totals 14 residues. V lost 7 bases and J 0 bases, leaving 16 bases between the germline ends. Germline lookup yields CDR1 SQVTM and CDR2 ANQGSEA.

This clone showed up just a few times. The chain combines TRBV7-9 with TRBJ1-3, with D hard to call. The V end was cut by 5 bases, the J end by 3 bases, with 17 bases between. This CDR3 region has 16 residues. Looked up from germline, CDR1 is SEHNR and CDR2 is FQNEAQ (reference sequence). The CDR3 coding sequence is TGTGCCAGCAGCGAAATTAGTACGTATAGTGGAAACACCATATATTTT. This translates into CASSEISTYSGNTIYF.